The 6 T cell receptor beta chains below come from one sample, sequenced in a study of shared clonotypes between healthy human individuals. TCRdb's table, derived via immunoSEQ multiplex PCR, lists solely in-frame clones and lacks some. Of millions of clones in the sample, approximately 95% are singletons; the top ten hold more than 0.1%. Sequences were obtained from naive CD4+ T cells sorted from blood. Subset defined: CD45RA+ positively selected. The source of these receptors is a man younger than 30 in good health.

The chain employs TRBV5-8 and TRBJ2-7; D not resolved. Germline CDR1 is SGHTS and CDR2 is YDEGEE. Trimming pared 2 bases from V and 4 bases from J, leaving 4 bases between. The CDR3 spans 11 residues. The CDR3 bases are TGTGCCAGCAGCTTCCAGTACGAGCAGTACTTC. This encodes CASSFQYEQYF. Full variable domain (outside the CDR3, taken from reference TRBV5-8 and TRBJ2-7): EAGVTQSPTHLIKTRGQQATLRCSPISGHTSVYWYQQALGLGLQFLLWYDEGEERNRGNFPPRFSGRQFPNYSSELNVNALELEDSALYLCASSFQYEQYFGPGTRLTVT.

This clone was detected only once. The chain recombines TRBV12-5 with TRBJ2-1, with 8 bases that match TRBD1. The V and J ends lost 10 bases and 8 bases, in that order; junction bases with no gene match: 10. Germline lookup yields CDR1 LGHNT and CDR2 FRNRAP. This CDR3 has 13 residues. The CDR3 loop is CAKTRTGMDEQFF. DNA of the CDR3: TGTGCTAAGACCCGGACAGGGATGGATGAGCAGTTCTTC.

V is TRBV30 and J is TRBJ2-1; perhaps TRBD2 as D (5 bases). Trimming stripped 3 bases from V and 8 bases from J, with 14 bases between. CDR1 is GTSNPN and CDR2 is SVGIG in the germline V gene (reference sequence). This CDR3 comprises 13 residues. The CDR3 here is CAWSGLIGDEQFF. The CDR3 DNA sequence: TGTGCCTGGAGCGGACTCATAGGCGATGAGCAGTTCTTC.

This clone was counted a single time. This sequence joins TRBV18 and TRBJ2-3; D is unresolved. Germline V CDR1 and CDR2: KGHSH, LQKENI. The CDR3 covers 12 residues. The ends were cut back, 4 bases at V and 4 bases at J, with 6 bases in the middle. Here the CDR3 reads CASSLRSDTQYF. For the CDR3, the DNA is TGTGCCAGCTCACTCCGTTCAGATACGCAGTATTTT. The whole variable domain, filled in from reference TRBV18 and TRBJ2-3, reads NAGVMQNPRHLVRRRGQEARLRCSPMKGHSHVYWYRQLPEEGLKFMVYLQKENIIDESGMPKERFSAEFPKEGPSILRIQQVVRGDSAAYFCASSLRSDTQYFGPGTRLTVL.

The rearrangement uses TRBV5-1 and TRBJ2-6; 7 bases map to TRBD1. The CDR3 totals 16 residues. The germline V gene encodes CDR1 SGHRS and CDR2 YFSETQ. V lost 4 bases and J lost 0; bases outside the gene matches: 4. The CDR3 reads CASSPGTASGANVLTF. CDR3 coding DNA: TGCGCCAGCAGCCCCGGGACAGCCTCTGGGGCCAACGTCCTGACTTTC.

In regard to this clone: At the DNA level, this CDR3 is encoded by other sequences in the same sample as well. V gene TRBV4-3 combines with J gene TRBJ1-1; maybe TRBD1 (5 bases). The ends were cut back, 0 bases at V and 3 bases at J, with 5 bases in the middle. This CDR3 comprises 13 residues. Germline V lookup: CDR1 LGHNA, CDR2 YSLEER. The CDR3 bases are TGCGCCAGCAGCCAAGACAGGGACACTGAAGCTTTCTTT. Residues: CASSQDRDTEAFF.